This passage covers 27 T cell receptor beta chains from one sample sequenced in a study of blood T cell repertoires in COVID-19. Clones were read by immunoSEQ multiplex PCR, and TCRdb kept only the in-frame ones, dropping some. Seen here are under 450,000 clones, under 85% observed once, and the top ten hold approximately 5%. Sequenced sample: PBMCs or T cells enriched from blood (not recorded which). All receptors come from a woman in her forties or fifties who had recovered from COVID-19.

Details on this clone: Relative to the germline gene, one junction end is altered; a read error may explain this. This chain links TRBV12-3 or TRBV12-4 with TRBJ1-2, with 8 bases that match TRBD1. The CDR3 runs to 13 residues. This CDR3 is CASSSSPRTGRLF. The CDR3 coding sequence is TGTGCCAGCAGTTCCTCCCCTCGGACAGGGCGACTCTTC.

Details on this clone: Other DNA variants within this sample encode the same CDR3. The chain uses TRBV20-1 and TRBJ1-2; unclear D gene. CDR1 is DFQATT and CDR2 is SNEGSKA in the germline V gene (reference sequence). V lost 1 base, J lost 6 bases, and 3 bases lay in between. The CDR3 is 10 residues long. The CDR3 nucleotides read TGCAGTGCTAGAGCAGATGGCTACACCTTC. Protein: CSARADGYTF.

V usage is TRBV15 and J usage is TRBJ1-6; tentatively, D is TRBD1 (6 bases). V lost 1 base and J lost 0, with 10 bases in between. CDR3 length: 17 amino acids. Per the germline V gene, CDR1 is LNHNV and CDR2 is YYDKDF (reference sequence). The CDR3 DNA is TGTGCCACCAGCAGAGTAACAGGGAGCTCCTATAATTCACCCCTCCACTTT. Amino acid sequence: CATSRVTGSSYNSPLHF.

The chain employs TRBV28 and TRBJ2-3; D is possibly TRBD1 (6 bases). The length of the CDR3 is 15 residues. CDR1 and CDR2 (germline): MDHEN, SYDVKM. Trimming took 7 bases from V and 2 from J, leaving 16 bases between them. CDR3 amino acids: CASTPPGQPTDTQYF. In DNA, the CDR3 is TGTGCCAGCACACCTCCGGGACAACCCACAGATACGCAGTATTTT.

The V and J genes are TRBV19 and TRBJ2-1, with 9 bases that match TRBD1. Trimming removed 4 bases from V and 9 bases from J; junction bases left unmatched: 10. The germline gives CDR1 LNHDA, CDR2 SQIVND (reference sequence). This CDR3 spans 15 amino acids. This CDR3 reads CASSTRDRVRVEQFF. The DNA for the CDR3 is TGTGCCAGTAGTACCCGGGACAGGGTAAGGGTTGAGCAGTTCTTC.

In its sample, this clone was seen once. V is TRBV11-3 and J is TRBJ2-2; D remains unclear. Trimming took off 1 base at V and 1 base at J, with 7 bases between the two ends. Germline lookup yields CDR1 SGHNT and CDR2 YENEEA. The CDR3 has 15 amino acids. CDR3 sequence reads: CASSLVSRNTGELFF. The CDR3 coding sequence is TGTGCCAGCAGCTTAGTTTCCCGGAACACCGGGGAGCTGTTTTTT. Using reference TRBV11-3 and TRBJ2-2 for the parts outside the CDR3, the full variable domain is EAGVVQSPRYKIIEKKQPVAFWCNPISGHNTLYWYLQNLGQGPELLIRYENEEAVDDSQLPKDRFSAERLKGVDSTLKIQPAELGDSAVYLCASSLVSRNTGELFFGEGSRLTVL.

Here the CDR3 DNA reads TGTGCCAGTAGTATGGGCGGGGGGGTTACAGATACGCAGTATTTT. This sequence encodes CASSMGGGVTDTQYF. The chain recombines TRBV19 with TRBJ2-3, with 9 bases fitting TRBD2. Germline V gives CDR1 LNHDA, CDR2 SQIVND (reference sequence). The CDR3 has 15 amino acids. With V trimmed by 3 bases and J by 3 bases, 4 bases remained unmatched.

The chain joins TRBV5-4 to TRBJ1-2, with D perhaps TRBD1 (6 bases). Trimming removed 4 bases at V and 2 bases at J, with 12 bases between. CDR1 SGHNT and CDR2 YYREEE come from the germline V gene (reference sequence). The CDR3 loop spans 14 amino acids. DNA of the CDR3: TGTGCCAGCAGCGGGCTCCAGGGGAACTATGGCTACACCTTC. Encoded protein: CASSGLQGNYGYTF.

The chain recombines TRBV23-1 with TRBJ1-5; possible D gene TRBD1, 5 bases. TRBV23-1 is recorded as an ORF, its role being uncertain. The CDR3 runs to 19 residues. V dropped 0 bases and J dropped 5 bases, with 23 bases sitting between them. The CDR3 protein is CASSQSSNSIGTNYQPQHF. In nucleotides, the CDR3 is TGCGCCAGCAGTCAATCGTCTAACAGTATAGGGACTAATTATCAGCCCCAGCATTTT.

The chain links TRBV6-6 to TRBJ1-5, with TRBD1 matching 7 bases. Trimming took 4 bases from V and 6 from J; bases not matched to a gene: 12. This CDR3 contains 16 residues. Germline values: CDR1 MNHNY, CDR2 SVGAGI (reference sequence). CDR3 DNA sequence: TGTGCCAGCAGTTTAACCCCACAGGGGAACGGTCAGCCCCAGCATTTT. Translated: CASSLTPQGNGQPQHF.

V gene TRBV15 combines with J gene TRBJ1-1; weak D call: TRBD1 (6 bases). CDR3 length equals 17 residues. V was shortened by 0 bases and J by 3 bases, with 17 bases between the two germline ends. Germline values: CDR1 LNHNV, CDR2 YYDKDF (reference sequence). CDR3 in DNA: TGTGCCACCAGCAGAGATTTTGGGGGCGCGGTGGACACTGAAGCTTTCTTT. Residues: CATSRDFGGAVDTEAFF. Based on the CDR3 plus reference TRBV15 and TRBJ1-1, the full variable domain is DAMVIQNPRYQVTQFGKPVTLSCSQTLNHNVMYWYQQKSSQAPKLLFHYYDKDFNNEADTPDNFQSRRPNTSFCFLDIRSPGLGDTAMYLCATSRDFGGAVDTEAFFGQGTRLTVV.

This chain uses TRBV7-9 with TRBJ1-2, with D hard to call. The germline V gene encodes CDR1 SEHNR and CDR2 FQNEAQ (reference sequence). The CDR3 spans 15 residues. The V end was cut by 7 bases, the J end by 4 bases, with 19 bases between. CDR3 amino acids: CASTSVGAIRYGYTF. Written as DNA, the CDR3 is TGTGCCAGCACGTCCGTCGGAGCGATACGCTATGGCTACACCTTC.

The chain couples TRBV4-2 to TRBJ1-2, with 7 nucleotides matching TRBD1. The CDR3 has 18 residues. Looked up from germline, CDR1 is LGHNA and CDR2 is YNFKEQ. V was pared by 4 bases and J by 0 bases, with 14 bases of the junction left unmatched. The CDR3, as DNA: TGTGCCAGCAGCCCCTACGAAGGGGGCCTACTAGCTAACTATGGCTACACCTTC. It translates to CASSPYEGGLLANYGYTF.

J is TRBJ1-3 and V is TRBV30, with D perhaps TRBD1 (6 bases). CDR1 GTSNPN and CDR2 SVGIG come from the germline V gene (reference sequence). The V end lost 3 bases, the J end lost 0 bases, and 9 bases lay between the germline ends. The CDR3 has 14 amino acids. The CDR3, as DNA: TGTGCCTGGAGAGGGACAAGCTCTGGAAACACCATATATTTT. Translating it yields CAWRGTSSGNTIYF. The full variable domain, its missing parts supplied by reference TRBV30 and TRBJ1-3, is SQTIHQWPATLVQPVGSPLSLECTVEGTSNPNLYWYRQAAGRGLQLLFYSVGIGQISSEVPQNLSASRPQDRQFILSSKKLLLSDSGFYLCAWRGTSSGNTIYFGEGSWLTVV.

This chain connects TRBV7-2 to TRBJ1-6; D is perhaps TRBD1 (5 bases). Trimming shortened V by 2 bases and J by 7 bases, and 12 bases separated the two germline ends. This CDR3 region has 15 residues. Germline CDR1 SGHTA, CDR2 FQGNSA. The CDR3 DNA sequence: TGTGCCAGCAGCTTATCTGAACAGGTCAATTCACCCCTCCACTTT. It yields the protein CASSLSEQVNSPLHF.

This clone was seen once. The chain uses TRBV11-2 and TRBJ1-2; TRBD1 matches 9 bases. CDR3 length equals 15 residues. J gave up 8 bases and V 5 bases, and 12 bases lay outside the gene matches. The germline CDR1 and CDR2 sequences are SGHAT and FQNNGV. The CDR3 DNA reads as TGTGCCAGCAGCGCGCCGGGACAGGGCCTCACAGGCTACACCTTC. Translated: CASSAPGQGLTGYTF.

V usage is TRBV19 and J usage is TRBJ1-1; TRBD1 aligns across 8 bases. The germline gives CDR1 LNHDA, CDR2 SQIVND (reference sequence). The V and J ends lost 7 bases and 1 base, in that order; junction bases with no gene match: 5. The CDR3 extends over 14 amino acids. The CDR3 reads CASKPGQANTEAFF. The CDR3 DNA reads TGTGCCAGTAAGCCGGGACAGGCGAACACTGAAGCTTTCTTT.

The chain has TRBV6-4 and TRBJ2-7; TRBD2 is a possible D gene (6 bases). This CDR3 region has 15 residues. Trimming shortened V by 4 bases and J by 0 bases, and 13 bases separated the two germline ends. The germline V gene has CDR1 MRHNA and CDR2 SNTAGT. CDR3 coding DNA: TGTGCCAGCAGTGTCGAAGCGGGTCTCTCCTACGAGCAGTACTTC. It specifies CASSVEAGLSYEQYF.

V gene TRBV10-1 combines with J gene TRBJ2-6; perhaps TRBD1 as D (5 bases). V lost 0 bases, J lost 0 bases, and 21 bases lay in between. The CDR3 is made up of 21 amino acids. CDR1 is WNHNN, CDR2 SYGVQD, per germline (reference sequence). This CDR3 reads CASSESSLQGSSPSGANVLTF. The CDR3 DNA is TGCGCCAGCAGTGAGTCGAGTCTTCAGGGCAGTAGTCCCTCTGGGGCCAACGTCCTGACTTTC.

In nucleotides, the CDR3 is TGTGCCAGCAGCTTATGGGACTCCAGAAGTTCCAGCTCGTTCTTC. Amino acids: CASSLWDSRSSSSFF. V gene TRBV13 combines with J gene TRBJ2-1, with D possibly being TRBD2 (6 bases). Trimming took 2 bases from V and 15 from J, leaving 23 bases between them. The CDR3 totals 15 residues. Germline V lookup: CDR1 PRHDT, CDR2 FYEKMQ (reference sequence).

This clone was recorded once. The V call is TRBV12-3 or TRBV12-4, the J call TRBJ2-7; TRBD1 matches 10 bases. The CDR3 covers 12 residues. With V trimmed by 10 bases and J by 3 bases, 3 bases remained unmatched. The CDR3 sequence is CAIRTGGYEQYF. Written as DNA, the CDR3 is TGTGCCATCAGGACAGGGGGCTACGAGCAGTACTTC.

For the CDR3, the DNA is TGTGCCAGCAGCTTAGTGGTCGGGGACTCTGGAAACACCATATATTTT. Translation: CASSLVVGDSGNTIYF. V is TRBV11-3 and J is TRBJ1-3; D is uncertain. V lost 1 base, J lost 0 bases, and 10 bases lay in between. This CDR3 is built from 16 residues. Germline V gene lookup returns CDR1 SGHNT and CDR2 YENEEA.

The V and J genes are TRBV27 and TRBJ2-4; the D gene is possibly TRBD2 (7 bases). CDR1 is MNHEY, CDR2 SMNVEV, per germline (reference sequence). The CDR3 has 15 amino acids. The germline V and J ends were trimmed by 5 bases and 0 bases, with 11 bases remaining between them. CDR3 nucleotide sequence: TGTGCCAGCAGTCGGGGGGCTCTAGCCAAAAACATTCAGTACTTC. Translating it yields CASSRGALAKNIQYF.

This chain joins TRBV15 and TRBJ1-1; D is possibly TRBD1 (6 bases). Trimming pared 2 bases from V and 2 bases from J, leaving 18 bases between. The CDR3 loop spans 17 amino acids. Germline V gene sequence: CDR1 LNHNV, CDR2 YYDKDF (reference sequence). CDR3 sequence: CATSRRLQGRGNTEAFF. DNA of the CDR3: TGTGCCACCAGCAGACGGCTACAGGGACGGGGAAACACTGAAGCTTTCTTT. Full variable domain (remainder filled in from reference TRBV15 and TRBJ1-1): DAMVIQNPRYQVTQFGKPVTLSCSQTLNHNVMYWYQQKSSQAPKLLFHYYDKDFNNEADTPDNFQSRRPNTSFCFLDIRSPGLGDTAMYLCATSRRLQGRGNTEAFFGQGTRLTVV.

The CDR3: CASSFSRDYYGYTF. CDR3 nucleotides: TGTGCCAGCAGTTTCTCCAGGGATTACTATGGCTACACCTTC. This chain joins TRBV27 and TRBJ1-2; possibly TRBD1 for D (5 bases). CDR1 and CDR2 (germline): MNHEY, SMNVEV (reference sequence). The V end lost 3 bases, the J end lost 3 bases, and 11 bases lay between the germline ends. This CDR3 region has 14 residues.

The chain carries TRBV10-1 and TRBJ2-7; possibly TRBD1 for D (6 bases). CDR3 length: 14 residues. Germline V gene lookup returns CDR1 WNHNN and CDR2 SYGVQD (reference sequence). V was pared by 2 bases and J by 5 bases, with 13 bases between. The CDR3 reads CASSEVVGADEQYF. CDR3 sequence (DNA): TGCGCCAGCAGTGAGGTTGTGGGGGCTGACGAGCAGTACTTC.

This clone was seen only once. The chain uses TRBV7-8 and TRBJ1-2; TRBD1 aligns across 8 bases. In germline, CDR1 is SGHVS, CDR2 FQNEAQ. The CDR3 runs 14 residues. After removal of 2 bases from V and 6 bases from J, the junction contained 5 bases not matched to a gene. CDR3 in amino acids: CASSLMTGEDGYTF. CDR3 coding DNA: TGTGCCAGCAGCTTAATGACAGGGGAGGATGGCTACACCTTC.